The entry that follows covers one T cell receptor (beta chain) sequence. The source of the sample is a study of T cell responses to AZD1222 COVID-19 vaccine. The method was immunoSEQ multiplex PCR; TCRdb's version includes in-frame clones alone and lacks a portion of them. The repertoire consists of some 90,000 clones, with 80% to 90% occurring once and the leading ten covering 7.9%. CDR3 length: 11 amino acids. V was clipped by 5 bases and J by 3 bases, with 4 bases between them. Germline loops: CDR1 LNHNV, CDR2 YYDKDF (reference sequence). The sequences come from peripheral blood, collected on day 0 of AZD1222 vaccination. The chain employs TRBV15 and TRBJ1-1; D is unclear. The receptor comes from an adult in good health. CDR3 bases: TGTGCCACCAGCTTTGACACTGAAGCTTTCTTT. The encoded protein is CATSFDTEAFF. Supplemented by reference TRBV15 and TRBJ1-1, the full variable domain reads DAMVIQNPRYQVTQFGKPVTLSCSQTLNHNVMYWYQQKSSQAPKLLFHYYDKDFNNEADTPDNFQSRRPNTSFCFLDIRSPGLGDTAMYLCATSFDTEAFFGQGTRLTVV.